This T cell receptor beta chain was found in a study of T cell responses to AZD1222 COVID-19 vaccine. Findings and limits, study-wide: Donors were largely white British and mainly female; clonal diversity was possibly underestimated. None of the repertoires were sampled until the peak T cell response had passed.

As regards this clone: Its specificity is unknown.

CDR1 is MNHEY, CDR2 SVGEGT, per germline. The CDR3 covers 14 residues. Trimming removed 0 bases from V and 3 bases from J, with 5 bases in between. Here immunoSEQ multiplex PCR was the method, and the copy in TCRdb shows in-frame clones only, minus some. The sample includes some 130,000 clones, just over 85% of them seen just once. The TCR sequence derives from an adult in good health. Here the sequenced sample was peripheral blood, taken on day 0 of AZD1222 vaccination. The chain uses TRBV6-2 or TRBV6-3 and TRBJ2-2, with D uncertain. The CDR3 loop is CASSYSSDTGELFF. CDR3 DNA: TGTGCCAGCAGTTACTCATCAGACACCGGGGAGCTGTTTTTT.